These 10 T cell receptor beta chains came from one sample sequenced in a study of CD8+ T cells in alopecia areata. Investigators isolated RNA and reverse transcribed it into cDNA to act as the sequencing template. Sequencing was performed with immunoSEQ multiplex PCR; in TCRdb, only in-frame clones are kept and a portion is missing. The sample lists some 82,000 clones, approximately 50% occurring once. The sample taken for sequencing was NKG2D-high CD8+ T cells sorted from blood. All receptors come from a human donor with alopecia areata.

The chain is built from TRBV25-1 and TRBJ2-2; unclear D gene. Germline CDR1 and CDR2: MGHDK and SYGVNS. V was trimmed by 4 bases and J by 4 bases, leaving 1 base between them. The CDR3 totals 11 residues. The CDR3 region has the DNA TGTGCCAGCAGTGGCACCGGGGAGCTGTTTTTT. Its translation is CASSGTGELFF.

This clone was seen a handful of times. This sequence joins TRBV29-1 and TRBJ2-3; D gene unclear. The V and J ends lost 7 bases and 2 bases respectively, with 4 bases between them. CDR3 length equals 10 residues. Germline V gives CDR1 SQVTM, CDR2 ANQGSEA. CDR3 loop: CSGITDTQYF. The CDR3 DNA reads TGCAGCGGAATCACAGATACGCAGTATTTT.

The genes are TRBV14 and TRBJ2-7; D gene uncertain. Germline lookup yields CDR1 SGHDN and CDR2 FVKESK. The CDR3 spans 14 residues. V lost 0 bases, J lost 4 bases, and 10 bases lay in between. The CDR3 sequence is CASSQEAARYEQYF. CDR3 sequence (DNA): TGTGCCAGCAGCCAAGAGGCGGCGAGGTACGAGCAGTACTTC.

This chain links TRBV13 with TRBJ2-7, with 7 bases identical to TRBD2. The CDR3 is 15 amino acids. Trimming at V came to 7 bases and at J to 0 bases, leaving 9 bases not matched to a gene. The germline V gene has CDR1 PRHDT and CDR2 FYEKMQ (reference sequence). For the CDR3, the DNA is TGTGCCAGCACCCATACTAGCGAGCCCTCCTACGAGCAGTACTTC. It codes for CASTHTSEPSYEQYF.

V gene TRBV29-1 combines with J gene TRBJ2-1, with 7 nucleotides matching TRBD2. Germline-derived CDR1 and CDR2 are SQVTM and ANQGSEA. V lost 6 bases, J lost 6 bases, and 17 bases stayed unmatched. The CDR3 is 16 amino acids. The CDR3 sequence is CSVLGLWEGRGNEQFF. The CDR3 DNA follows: TGCAGCGTCTTGGGACTATGGGAGGGCCGGGGCAATGAGCAGTTCTTC.

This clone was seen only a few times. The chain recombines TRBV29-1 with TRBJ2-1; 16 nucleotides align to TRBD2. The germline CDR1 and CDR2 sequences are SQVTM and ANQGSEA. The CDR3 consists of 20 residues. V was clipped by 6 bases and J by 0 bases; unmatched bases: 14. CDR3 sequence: CSVVLTGLAGGWFSYNEQFF. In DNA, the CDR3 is TGCAGCGTGGTGCTAACGGGACTAGCGGGAGGGTGGTTCTCCTACAATGAGCAGTTCTTC.

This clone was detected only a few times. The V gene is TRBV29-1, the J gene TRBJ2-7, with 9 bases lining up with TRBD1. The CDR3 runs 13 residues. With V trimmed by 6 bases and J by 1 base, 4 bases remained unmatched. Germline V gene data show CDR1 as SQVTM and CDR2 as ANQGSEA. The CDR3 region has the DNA TGCAGCGTAACCGGGACAGGGTCCTACGAGCAGTACTTC. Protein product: CSVTGTGSYEQYF.

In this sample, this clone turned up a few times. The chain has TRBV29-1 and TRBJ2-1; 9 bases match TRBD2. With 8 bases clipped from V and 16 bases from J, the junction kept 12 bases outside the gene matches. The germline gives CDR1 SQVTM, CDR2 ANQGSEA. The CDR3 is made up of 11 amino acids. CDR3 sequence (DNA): TGCAGCCCCGAGGTAGCGGGAGCGGCCTTCTTC. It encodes CSPEVAGAAFF.

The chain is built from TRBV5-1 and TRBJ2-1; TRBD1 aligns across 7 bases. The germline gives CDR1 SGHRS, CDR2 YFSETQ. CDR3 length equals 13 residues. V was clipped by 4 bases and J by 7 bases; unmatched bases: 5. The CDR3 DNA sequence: TGCGCCAGCAGCGACGGGACAGCTAATGAGCAGTTCTTC. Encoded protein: CASSDGTANEQFF.

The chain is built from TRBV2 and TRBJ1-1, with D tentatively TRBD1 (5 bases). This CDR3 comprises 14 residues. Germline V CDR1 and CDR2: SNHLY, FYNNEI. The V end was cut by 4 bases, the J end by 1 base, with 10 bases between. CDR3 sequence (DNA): TGTGCCAGCAGTGGGGGTACAGGGAACACTGAAGCTTTCTTT. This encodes CASSGGTGNTEAFF.